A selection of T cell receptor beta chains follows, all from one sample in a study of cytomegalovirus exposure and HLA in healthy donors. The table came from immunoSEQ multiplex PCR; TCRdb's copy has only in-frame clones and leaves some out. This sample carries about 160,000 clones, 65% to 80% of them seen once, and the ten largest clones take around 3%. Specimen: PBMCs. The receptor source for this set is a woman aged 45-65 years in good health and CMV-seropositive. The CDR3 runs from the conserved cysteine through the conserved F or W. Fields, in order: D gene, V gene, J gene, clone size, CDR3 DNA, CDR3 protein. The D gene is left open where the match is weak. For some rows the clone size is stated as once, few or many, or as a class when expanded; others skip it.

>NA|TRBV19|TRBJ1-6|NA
TGTGCCAGTAGTCCGCGGTATAATTCACCCCTCCACTTT
CASSPRYNSPLHF
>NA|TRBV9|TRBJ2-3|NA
TGTGCCAGCAGCGTAGAAGGCGGACAAGGTCTAGATACGCAGTATTTT
CASSVEGGQGLDTQYF
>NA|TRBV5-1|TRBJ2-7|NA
TGCGCCAGCAGCTCCAGGCCTTTTGCCTACGAGCAGTACTTC
CASSSRPFAYEQYF
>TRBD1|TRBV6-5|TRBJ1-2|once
TGTGCCAGCAGTTCCTTTCCGACAGGGGCCTATGGCTACACCTTC
CASSSFPTGAYGYTF
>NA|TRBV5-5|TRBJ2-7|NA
TGTGCCAGCAGTTTGGAGATGAGGGAATGGCACGAGCAGTACTTC
CASSLEMREWHEQYF
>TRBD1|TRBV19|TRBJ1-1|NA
TGTGCCACTACGGACAGGGTGGACACTGAAGCTTTCTTT
CATTDRVDTEAFF
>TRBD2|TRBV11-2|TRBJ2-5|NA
TGTGCCAGCAGCTTACCCTTAGGGGGGAAGCGGGGGGACGGAGAGACCCAGTACTTC
CASSLPLGGKRGDGETQYF
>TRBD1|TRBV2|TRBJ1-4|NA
TGTGCCAGCAGTGATCAGGGGACAGGGGCTAATGAAAAACTGTTTTTT
CASSDQGTGANEKLFF
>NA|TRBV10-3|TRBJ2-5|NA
TGTGCCGTCCAGGACAAAGAGACCCAGTACTTC
CAVQDKETQYF
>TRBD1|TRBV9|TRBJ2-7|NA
TGTGCCAGCAGCGTCGGACCGGGACAGGGGAACGGTGAGCAGTACTTC
CASSVGPGQGNGEQYF
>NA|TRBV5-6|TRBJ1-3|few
TGTGCCAGCAGCTCCCCCTTCGGGTTTGGAAACACCATATATTTT
CASSSPFGFGNTIYF
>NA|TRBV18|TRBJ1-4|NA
TGTGCCAGCTCGAGGGAGGGCGGTGAAAAACTGTTTTTT
CASSREGGEKLFF
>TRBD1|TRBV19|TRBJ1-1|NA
TGTGCCACTTCTCCCCGGGACAGAATTCTGAACACTGAAGCTTTCTTT
CATSPRDRILNTEAFF
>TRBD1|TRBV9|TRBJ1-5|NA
TGTGCCAGCGGGGGGGGACAGGGGAACAATCAGCCCCAGCATTTT
CASGGGQGNNQPQHF
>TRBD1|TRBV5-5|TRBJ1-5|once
TGTGCCAGCAGCTTAACAGGGGGCGGCAATCAGCCCCAGCATTTT
CASSLTGGGNQPQHF
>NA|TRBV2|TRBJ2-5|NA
TGTGCCAGCAGCGACCCCGCCCACAGGCCGAAAGAGACCCAGTACTTC
CASSDPAHRPKETQYF
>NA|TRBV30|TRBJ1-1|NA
TGTGCCTGGAGTACGGGACACTACACTGAAGCTTTCTTT
CAWSTGHYTEAFF